This TCR beta chain was recovered during a study of blood T cell repertoires in COVID-19. Study in general: PBMCs, B-cell-depleted T cells, or T cells were the source of the cDNA or gDNA that made up the material.

Authors' methods: Amplification of reference gene primers provided the estimated nucleated cell counts. Clones were read by immunoSEQ multiplex PCR, and TCRdb kept only the in-frame ones, dropping some. For V, J and clone size, that table is used; D and trimming come from the DNA. The table lists hundreds of thousands of clones, about 88% of them singletons. This clone occurred once. V lost 1 base and J lost 3, with 10 bases in between. The germline CDR1 and CDR2 sequences are SGHRS and YFSETQ. This CDR3 spans 14 amino acids. Sequenced sample: peripheral blood. The source is a woman aged 70-85 years with COVID-19, enrolled during active disease. J is TRBJ1-1 and V is TRBV5-1; D possibly corresponds to TRBD1 (5 bases). This chain's CDR3 is CASSLTGLDTEAFF. CDR3 DNA: TGCGCCAGCAGCTTGACAGGCTTAGACACTGAAGCTTTCTTT.